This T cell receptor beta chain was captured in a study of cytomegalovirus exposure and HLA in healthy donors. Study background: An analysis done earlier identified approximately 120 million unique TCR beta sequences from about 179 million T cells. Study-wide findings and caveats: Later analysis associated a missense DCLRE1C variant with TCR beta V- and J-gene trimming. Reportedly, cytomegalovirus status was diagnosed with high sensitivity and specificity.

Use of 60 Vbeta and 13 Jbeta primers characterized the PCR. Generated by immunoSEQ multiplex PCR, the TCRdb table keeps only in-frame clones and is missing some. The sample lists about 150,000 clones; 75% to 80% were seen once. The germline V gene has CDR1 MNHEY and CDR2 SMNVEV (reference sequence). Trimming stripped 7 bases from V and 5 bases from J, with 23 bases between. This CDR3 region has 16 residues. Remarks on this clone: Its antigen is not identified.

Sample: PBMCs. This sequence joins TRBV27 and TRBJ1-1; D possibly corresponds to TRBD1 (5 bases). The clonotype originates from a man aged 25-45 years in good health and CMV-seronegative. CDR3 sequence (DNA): TGTGCCAGCATGGGTTTAGGGGAGGGACGTTATACTGAAGCTTTCTTT. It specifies CASMGLGEGRYTEAFF.